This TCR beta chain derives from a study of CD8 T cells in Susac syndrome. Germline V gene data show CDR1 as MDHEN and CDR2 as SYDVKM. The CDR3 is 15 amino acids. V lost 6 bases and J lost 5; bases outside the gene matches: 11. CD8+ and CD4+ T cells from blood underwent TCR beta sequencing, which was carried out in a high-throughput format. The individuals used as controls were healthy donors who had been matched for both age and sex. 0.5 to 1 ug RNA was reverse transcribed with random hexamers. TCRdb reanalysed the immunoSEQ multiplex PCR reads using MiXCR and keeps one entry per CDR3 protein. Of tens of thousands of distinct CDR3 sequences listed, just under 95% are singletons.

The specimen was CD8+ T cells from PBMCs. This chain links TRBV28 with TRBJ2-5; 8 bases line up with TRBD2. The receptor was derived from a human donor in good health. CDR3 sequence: CASRKAGGEVETQYF. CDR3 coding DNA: TGTGCCAGCAGGAAGGCGGGAGGCGAGGTCGAGACCCAGTACTTC.